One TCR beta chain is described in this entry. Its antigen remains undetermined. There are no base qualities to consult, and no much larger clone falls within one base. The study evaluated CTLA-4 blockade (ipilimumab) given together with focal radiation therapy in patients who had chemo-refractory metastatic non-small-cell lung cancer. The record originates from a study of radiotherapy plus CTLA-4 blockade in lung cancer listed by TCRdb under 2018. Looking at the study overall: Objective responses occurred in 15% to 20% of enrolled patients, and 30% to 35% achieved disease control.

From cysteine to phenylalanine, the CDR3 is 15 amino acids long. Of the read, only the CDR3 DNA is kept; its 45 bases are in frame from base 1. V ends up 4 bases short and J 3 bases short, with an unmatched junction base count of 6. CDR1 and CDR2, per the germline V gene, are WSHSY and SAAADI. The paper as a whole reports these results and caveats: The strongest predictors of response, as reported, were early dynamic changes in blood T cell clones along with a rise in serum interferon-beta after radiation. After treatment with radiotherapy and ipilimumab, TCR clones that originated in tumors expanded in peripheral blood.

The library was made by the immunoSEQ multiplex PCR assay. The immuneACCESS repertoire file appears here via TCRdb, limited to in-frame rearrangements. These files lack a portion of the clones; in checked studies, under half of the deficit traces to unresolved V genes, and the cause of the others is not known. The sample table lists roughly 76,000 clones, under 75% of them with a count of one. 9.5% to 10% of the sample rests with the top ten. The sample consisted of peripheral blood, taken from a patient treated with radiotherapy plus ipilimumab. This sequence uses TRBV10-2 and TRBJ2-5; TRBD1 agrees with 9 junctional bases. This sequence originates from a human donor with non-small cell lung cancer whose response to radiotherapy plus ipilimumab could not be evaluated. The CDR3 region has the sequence CASSGSWDREETQYF. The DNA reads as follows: TGCGCCAGCAGTGGGTCCTGGGACAGGGAAGAGACCCAGTACTTC.